This T cell receptor (beta chain) derives from a study of control samples from healthy donors and cancer patients. The repertoire was sequenced with immunoSEQ multiplex PCR; TCRdb's copy has only in-frame clones and lacks some. The table lists 85,000 to 120,000 clones, about 91% of them singletons. There are 13 residues in the CDR3. V shed 6 bases and J shed 5 bases, with 10 bases lying between them. Germline values: CDR1 MNHEY, CDR2 SVGEGT. This chain links TRBV6-2 or TRBV6-3 with TRBJ2-2; no firm D call. Sequenced sample: blood. This TCR was recovered from a woman under 30 in good health. CDR3 sequence reads: CASSHRATGELFF. CDR3 sequence (DNA): TGTGCCAGCAGCCACCGGGCTACCGGGGAGCTGTTTTTT.